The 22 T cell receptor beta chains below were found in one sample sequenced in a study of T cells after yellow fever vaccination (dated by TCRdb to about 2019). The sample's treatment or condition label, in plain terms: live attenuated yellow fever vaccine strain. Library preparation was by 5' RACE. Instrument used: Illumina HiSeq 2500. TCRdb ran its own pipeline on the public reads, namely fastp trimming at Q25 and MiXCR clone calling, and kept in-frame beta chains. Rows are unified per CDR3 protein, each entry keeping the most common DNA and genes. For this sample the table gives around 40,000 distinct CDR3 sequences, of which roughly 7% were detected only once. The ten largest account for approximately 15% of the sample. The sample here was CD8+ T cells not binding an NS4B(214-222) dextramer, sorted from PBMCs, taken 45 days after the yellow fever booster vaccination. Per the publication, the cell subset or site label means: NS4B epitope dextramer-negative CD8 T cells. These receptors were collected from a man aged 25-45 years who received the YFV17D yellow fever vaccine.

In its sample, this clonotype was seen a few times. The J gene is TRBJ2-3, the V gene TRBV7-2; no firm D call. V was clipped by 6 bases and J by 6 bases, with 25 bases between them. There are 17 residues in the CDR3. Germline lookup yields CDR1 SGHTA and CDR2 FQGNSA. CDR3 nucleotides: TGTGCCAGCAGTATGATATTCGGGTTGGGCTATGCGGATACGCAGTATTTT. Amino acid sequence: CASSMIFGLGYADTQYF.

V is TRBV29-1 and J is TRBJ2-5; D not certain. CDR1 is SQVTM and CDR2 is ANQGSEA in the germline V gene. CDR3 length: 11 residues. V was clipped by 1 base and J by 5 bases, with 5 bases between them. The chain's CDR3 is CSVEGGETQYF. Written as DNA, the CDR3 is TGCAGCGTTGAAGGTGGGGAGACCCAGTACTTC.

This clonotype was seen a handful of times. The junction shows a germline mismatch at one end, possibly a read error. This CDR3 is CTSSLISRDQPQHF. CDR3 DNA: TGCACCAGCAGTTTGATCTCCCGGGATCAGCCCCAGCATTTT. The genes are TRBV27 and TRBJ1-5; D gene uncertain. Germline CDR1 reads MNHEY; CDR2 reads SMNVEV (reference sequence). The CDR3 is made up of 14 amino acids.

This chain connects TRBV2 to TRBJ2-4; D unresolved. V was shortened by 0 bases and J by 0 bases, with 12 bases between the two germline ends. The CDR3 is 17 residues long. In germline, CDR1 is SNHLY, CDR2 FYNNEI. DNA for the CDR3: TGTGCCAGCAGTGAAGCGGTGGAGACACTAGCCAAAAACATTCAGTACTTC. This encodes CASSEAVETLAKNIQYF.

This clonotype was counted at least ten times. In DNA form, the CDR3 reads TGTGCCAGCAGTCCCCCGGGACGCCGAATCACAGATACGCAGTATTTT. Encoded protein: CASSPPGRRITDTQYF. The chain couples TRBV27 to TRBJ2-3; either TRBD1 or TRBD2 may supply D (5 bases each). Germline assignment: CDR1 MNHEY and CDR2 SMNVEV (reference sequence). CDR3 size: 16 residues. V was trimmed by 5 bases and J by 2 bases, leaving 17 bases between them.

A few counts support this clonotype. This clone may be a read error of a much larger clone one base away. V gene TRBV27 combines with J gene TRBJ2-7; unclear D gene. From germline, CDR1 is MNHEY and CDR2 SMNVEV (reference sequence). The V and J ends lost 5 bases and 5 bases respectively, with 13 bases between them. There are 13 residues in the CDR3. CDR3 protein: CASSPRVPNEQYF. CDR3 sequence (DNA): TGTGCCAGCAGTCCACGGGTTCCCAACGAGCAGTACTTC.

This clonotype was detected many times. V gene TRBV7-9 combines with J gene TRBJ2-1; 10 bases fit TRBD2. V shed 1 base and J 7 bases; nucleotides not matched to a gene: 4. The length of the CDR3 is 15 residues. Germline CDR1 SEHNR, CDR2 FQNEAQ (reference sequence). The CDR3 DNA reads TGTGCCAGCAGCTTAGTGTCTAGCGGGAGTAATGAGCAGTTCTTC. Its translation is CASSLVSSGSNEQFF.

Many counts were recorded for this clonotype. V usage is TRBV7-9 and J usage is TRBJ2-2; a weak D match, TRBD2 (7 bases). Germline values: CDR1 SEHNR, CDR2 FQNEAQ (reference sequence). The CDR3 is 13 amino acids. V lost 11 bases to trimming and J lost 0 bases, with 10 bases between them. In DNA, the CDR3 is TGTGCCCGGGGGGCACCGAACACCGGGGAGCTGTTTTTT. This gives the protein CARGAPNTGELFF.

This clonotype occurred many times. The CDR3 DNA reads as TGTGCCAGCAGCCAAGCAGGTGGCGAGCAGTACTTC. This translates into CASSQAGGEQYF. J is TRBJ2-7 and V is TRBV5-5, with D hard to call. The CDR3 runs to 12 residues. The V and J ends lost 4 bases and 6 bases respectively, with 11 bases between them. CDR1 and CDR2 (germline): SGHKS, YYEKEE (reference sequence).

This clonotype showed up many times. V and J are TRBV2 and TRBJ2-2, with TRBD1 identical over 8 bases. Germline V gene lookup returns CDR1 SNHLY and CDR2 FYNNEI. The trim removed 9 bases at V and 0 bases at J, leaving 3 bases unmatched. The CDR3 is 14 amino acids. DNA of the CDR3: TGTGCCAGTTGGACAGGGACGAACACCGGGGAGCTGTTTTTT. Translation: CASWTGTNTGELFF.

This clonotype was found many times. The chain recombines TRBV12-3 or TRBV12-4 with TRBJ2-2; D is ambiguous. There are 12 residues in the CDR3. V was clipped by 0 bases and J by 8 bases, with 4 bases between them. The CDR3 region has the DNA TGTGCCAGCAGTTTAGCGGGTGGGGAGCTGTTTTTT. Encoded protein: CASSLAGGELFF.

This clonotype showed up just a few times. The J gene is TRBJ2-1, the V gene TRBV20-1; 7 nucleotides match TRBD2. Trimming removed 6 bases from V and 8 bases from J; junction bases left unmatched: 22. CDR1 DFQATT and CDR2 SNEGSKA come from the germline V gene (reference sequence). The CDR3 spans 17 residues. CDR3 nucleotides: TGCAGTGCGCGTACTAGCGAACTCTGGGGCGGGGACGATGAGCAGTTCTTC. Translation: CSARTSELWGGDDEQFF.

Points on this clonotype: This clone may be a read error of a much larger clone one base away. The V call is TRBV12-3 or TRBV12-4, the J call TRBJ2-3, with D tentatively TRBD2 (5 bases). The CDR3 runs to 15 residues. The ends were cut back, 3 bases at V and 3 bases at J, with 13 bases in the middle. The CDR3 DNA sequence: TGTGCCAGCAGTTTTACCCAAGCGGCTACAGATACGCAGTATTTT. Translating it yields CASSFTQAATDTQYF.

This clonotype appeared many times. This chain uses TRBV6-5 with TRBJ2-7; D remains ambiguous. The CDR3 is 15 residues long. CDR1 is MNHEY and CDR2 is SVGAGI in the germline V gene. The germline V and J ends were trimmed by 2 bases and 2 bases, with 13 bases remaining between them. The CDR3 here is CASSYDRTEPYEQYF. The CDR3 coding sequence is TGTGCCAGCAGTTACGACCGGACGGAGCCCTACGAGCAGTACTTC.

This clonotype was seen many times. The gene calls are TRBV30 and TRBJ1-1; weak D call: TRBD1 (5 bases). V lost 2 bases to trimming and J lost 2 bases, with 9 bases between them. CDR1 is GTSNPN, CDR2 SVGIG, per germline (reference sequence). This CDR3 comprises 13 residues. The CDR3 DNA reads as TGTGCCTGGAGTTTACAGGAAAACACTGAAGCTTTCTTT. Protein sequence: CAWSLQENTEAFF. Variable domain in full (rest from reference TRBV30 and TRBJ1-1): SQTIHQWPATLVQPVGSPLSLECTVEGTSNPNLYWYRQAAGRGLQLLFYSVGIGQISSEVPQNLSASRPQDRQFILSSKKLLLSDSGFYLCAWSLQENTEAFFGQGTRLTVV.

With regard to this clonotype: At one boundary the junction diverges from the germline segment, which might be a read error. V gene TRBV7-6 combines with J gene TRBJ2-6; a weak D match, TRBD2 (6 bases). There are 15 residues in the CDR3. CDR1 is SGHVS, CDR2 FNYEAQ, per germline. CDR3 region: CASTPLGNGGNVLTF. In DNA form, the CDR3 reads TGTGCCAGCACCCCGTTGGGGAACGGGGGCAACGTCCTGACTTTC.

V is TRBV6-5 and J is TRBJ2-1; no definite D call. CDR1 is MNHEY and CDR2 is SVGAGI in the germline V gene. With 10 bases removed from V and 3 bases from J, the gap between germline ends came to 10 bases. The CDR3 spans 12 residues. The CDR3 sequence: CATAPNYNEQFF. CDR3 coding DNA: TGTGCCACCGCCCCAAACTACAATGAGCAGTTCTTC.

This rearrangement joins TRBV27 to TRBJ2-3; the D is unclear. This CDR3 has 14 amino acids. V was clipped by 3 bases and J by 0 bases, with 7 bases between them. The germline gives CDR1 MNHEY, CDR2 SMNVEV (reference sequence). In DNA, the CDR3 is TGTGCCAGCAGTTTCTTAGAGAGCACAGATACGCAGTATTTT. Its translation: CASSFLESTDTQYF.

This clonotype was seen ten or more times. The chain's CDR3 is CASSLPAQGTDTQYF. As DNA, the CDR3 is TGTGCCAGCAGCCTGCCCGCCCAGGGCACAGATACGCAGTATTTT. The rearrangement links TRBV11-1 to TRBJ2-3; no clear D gene. CDR3 length: 15 amino acids. V was shortened by 5 bases and J by 1 base, with 13 bases between the two germline ends. In germline, CDR1 is SGHAT, CDR2 FQDESV (reference sequence).

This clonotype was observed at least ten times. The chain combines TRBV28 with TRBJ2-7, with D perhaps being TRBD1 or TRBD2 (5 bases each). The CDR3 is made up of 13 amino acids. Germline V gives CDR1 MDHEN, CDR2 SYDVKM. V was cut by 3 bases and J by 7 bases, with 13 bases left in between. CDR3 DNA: TGTGCCAGCAGTTTGTTAGGGGAGTGGGAGCAGTACTTC. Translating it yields CASSLLGEWEQYF.

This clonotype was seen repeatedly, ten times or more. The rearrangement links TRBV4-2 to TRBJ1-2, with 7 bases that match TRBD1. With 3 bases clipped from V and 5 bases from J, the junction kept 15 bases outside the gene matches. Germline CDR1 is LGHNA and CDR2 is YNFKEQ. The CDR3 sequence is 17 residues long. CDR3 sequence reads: CASSQEDTTGASYGYTF. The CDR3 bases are TGTGCCAGCAGCCAGGAGGACACCACAGGGGCGTCTTATGGCTACACCTTC.

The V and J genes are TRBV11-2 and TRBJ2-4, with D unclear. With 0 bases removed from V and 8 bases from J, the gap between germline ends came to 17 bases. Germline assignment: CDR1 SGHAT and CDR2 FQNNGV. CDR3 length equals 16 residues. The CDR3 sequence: CASSLDNPVSYDIQYF. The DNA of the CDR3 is TGTGCCAGCAGCTTAGATAATCCTGTTTCTTATGACATTCAGTACTTC.